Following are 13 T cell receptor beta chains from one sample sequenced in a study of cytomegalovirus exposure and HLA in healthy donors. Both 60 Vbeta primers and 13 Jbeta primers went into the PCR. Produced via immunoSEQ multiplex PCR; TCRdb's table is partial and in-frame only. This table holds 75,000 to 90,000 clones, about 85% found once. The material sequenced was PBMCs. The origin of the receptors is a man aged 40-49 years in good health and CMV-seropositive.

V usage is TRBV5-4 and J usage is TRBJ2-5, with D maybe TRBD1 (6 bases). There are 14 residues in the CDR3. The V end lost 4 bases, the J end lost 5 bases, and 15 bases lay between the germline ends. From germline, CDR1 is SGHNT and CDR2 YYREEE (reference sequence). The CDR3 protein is CASSRVGAVETQYF. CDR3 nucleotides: TGTGCCAGCAGCCGGGTGGGGGCGGTGGAGACCCAGTACTTC.

The CDR3 reads CASSLPNDTQYF. CDR3 nucleotides: TGTGCCAGCAGCTTGCCCAATGATACGCAGTATTTT. V gene TRBV5-8 combines with J gene TRBJ2-3; D is unresolved. The germline CDR1 and CDR2 sequences are SGHTS and YDEGEE. CDR3 length: 12 residues. V was trimmed by 1 base and J by 6 bases, leaving 6 bases between them.

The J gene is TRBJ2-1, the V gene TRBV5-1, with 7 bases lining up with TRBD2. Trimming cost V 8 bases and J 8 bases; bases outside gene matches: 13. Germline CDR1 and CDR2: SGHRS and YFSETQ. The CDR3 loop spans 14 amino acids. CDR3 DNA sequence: TGCGCCAGTTCCGGGACTACACCGATCGATGAGCAGTTCTTC. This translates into CASSGTTPIDEQFF.

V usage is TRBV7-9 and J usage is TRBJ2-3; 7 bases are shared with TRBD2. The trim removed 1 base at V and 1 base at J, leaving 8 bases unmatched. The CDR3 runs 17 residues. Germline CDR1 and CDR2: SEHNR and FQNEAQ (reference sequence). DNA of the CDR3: TGTGCCAGCAGCTTAGGTGCAGCGGGATCCCGCACAGATACGCAGTATTTT. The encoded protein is CASSLGAAGSRTDTQYF.

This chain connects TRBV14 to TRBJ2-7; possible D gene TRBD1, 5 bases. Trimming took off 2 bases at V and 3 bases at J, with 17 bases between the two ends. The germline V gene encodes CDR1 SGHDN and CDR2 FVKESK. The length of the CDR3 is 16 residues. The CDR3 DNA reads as TGTGCCAGCAGCCAAAGCCCCGGCAGGGCTGGCTACGAGCAGTACTTC. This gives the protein CASSQSPGRAGYEQYF.

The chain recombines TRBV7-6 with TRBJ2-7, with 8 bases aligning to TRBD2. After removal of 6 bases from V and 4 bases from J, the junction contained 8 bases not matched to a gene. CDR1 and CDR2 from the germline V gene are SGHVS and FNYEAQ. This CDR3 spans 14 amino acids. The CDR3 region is CASSNPGGGYEQYF. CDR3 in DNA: TGTGCCAGCAGTAACCCGGGGGGGGGATACGAGCAGTACTTC. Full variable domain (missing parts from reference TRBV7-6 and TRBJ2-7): GAGVSQSPRYKVTKRGQDVALRCDPISGHVSLYWYRQALGQGPEFLTYFNYEAQQDKSGLPNDRFSAERPEGSISTLTIQRTEQRDSAMYRCASSNPGGGYEQYFGPGTRLTVT.

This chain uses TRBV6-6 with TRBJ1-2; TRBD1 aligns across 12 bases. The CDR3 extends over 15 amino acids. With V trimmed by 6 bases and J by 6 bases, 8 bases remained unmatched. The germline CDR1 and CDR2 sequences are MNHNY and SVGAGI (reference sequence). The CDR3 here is CASSKGQGARNGYTF. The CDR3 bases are TGTGCCAGCAGCAAGGGACAGGGGGCGCGAAATGGCTACACCTTC.

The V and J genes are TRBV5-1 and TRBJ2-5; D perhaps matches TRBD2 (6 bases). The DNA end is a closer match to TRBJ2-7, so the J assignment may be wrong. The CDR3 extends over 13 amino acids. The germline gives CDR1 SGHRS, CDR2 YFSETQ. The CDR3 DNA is TGCGCCAGCAGCTTGGGGGGAGGTGACGAGCAGTACTTC. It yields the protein CASSLGGGDEQYF.

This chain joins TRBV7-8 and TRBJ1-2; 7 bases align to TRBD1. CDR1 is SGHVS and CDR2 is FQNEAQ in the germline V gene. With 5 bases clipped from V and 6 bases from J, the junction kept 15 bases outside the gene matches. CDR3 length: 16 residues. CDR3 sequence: CASSRGQAKPLDGYTF. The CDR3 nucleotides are TGTGCCAGCAGCAGAGGACAGGCTAAACCTCTTGATGGCTACACCTTC.

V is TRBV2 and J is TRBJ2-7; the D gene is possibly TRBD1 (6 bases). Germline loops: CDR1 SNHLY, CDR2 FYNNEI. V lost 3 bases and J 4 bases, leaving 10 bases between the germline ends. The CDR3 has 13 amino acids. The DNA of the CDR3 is TGTGCCAGCAGTGACTGGGGGCGGTACGAGCAGTACTTC. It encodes CASSDWGRYEQYF.

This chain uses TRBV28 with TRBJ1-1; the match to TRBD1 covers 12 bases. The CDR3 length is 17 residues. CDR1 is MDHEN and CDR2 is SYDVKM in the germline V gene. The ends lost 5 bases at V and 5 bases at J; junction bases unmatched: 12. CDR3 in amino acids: CASSRRGQGARNTEAFF. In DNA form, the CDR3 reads TGTGCCAGCAGTCGCAGGGGACAGGGGGCGAGGAATACTGAAGCTTTCTTT. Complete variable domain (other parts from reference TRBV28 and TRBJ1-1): DVKVTQSSRYLVKRTGEKVFLECVQDMDHENMFWYRQDPGLGLRLIYFSYDVKMKEKGDIPEGYSVSREKKERFSLILESASTNQTSMYLCASSRRGQGARNTEAFFGQGTRLTVV.

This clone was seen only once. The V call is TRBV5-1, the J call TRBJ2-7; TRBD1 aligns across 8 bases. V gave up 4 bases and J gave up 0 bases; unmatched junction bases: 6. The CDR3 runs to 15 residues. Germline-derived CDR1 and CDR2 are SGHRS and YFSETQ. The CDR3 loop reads CASSRDRGVSYEQYF. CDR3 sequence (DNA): TGCGCCAGCAGCAGAGACAGGGGCGTCTCCTACGAGCAGTACTTC.

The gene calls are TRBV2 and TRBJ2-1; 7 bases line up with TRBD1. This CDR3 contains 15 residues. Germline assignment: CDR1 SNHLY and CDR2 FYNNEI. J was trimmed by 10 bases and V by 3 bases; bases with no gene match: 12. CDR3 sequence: CASSDWTGGTREQFF. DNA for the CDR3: TGTGCCAGCAGTGATTGGACAGGAGGCACGAGGGAGCAGTTCTTC.